This is a list of T cell receptor beta chains from one sample in a study of Ad26.COV2.S vaccination and SARS-CoV-2 variants. Only in-frame clones appear in the TCRdb table, and some are missing; sequencing was by immunoSEQ multiplex PCR. The repertoire holds about 350,000 clones, with 70% to 90% as singletons. The material was peripheral blood, obtained in a trial of Ad26.COV2.S vaccine versus placebo. The receptors shown here come from a person aged 18-60 years who received the Ad26.COV2.S COVID-19 vaccine or a placebo. Both conserved end residues are trimmed from each CDR3. Not all rows give a size; the values are once, few, many and, for expanded clones, a class.

v_gene | abundance | CDR3aa
TRBV6-2/TRBV6-3 | . | ASSQTGYTEAF
TRBV6-5 | . | ASSYGLAGVNEQF
TRBV5-6 | once | ASSADRAYNSPLH
TRBV21-1 | . | ASSKAGDEQY
TRBV19 | . | ASSPLRGVHNEQF
TRBV7-8 | . | ASSLKREVYNEQF
TRBV10-3 | . | AISQQGGLSGNTIY
TRBV5-4 | . | ASSLSGQGLGYGYT
TRBV19 | . | ASSMKAQPQH
TRBV3-1/TRBV3-2 | . | ASSQGGGTYEQY
TRBV19 | once | ASSPRSWQPQH
TRBV5-1 | . | ASSLSASQNYEQY
TRBV9 | once | ASNYLIGVNTEAF
TRBV10-3 | . | AIRPQGEAEAF
TRBV28 | once | ASKDTPNTGELF
TRBV18 | . | ASSPNSNTEAF
TRBV19 | once | ASSIAGQGDYEQY
TRBV29-1 | . | SAAQGWEETQY
TRBV28 | . | ASSLNRGGWRDTQY
TRBV11-2 | . | ASSFEPGYGYT
TRBV6-2/TRBV6-3 | . | ASSYPPQETQY